This entry describes one TCR beta chain. The data are from a study of blood T cell repertoires in COVID-19. Trimming cost V 0 bases and J 6 bases, with 6 bases left between them. Germline CDR1 and CDR2: SGHTA and FQGTGA. CDR3 length equals 12 residues. Sequencing was performed with immunoSEQ multiplex PCR; in TCRdb, only in-frame clones are kept and a portion is missing. The data show under 300,000 clones, with 81% seen just once and about 3.2% held by the top ten. This TCR came from an older woman with active or convalescent COVID-19. Sequencing was performed on peripheral blood. The chain carries TRBV7-3 and TRBJ2-7; possibly TRBD2 for D (6 bases). CDR3 coding DNA: TGTGCCAGCAGCTTAACCGGGGGCGAGCAGTACTTC. It translates to CASSLTGGEQYF.